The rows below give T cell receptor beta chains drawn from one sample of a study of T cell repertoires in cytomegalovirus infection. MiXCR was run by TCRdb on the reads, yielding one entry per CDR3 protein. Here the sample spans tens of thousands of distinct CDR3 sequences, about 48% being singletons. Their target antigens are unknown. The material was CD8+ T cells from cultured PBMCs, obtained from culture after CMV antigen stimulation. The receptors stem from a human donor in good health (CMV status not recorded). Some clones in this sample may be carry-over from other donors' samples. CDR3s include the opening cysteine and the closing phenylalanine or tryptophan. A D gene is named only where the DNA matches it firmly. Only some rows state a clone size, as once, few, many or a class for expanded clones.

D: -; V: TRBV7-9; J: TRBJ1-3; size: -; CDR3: CASSFTGPASGNTIYF; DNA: TGTGCCAGCAGCTTCACAGGGCCGGCATCTGGAAACACCATATATTTT
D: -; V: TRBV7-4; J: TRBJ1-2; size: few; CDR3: CASRGSGIGTSYGYTF; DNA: TGTGCCAGCAGGGGGAGCGGTATCGGGACAAGTTATGGCTACACCTTC
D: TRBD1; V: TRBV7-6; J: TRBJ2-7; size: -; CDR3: CASSPRTGDAYEQYF; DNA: TGTGCCAGCAGCCCCCGGACAGGGGATGCCTACGAGCAGTACTTC
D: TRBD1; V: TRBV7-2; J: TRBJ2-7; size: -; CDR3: CASSEGQGSYEQYF; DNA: TGTGCCAGCAGCGAGGGACAGGGCTCCTACGAGCAGTACTTC
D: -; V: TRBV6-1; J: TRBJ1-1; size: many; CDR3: CAVYSRLTNTEAFF; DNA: TGTGCCGTCTATTCCCGGTTGACGAACACTGAAGCTTTCTTT
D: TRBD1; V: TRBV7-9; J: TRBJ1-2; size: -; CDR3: CASSSGQEYGYTF; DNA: TGTGCCAGCAGCTCCGGACAGGAATATGGCTACACCTTC
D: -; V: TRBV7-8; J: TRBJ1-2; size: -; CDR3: CASSSDPTYVGYTF; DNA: TGTGCCAGCAGCTCGGACCCAACGTATGTTGGCTACACCTTC
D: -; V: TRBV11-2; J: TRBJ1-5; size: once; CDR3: CASSQGYNQPQHF; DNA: TGTGCCAGCAGCCAAGGGTACAATCAGCCCCAGCATTTT
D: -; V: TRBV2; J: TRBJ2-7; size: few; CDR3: CATGYEQYF; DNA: TGTGCCACGGGCTACGAGCAGTACTTC
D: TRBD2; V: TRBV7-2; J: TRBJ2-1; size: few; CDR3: CASSLVGGLNFNEQFF; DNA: TGTGCCAGCAGCTTAGTGGGGGGACTAAATTTTAATGAGCAGTTCTTC
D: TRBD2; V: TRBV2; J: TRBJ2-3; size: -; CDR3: CARGAISGGADTQYF; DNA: TGTGCCAGAGGGGCGATTAGCGGGGGGGCAGATACGCAGTATTTT
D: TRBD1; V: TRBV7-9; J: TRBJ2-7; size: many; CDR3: CASSRLPPGGRRSPIYEQYF; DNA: TGTGCCAGCAGCCGTCTACCCCCAGGGGGCCGGCGATCGCCGATCTACGAGCAGTACTTC
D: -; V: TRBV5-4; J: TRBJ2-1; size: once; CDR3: CASSSARSGGNEQFF; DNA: TGTGCCAGCAGTTCAGCCCGGAGTGGAGGCAATGAGCAGTTCTTC
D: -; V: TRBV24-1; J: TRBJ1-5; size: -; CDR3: CATSESGALNQPQHF; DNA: TGTGCCACCAGTGAGTCAGGGGCGCTAAATCAGCCCCAGCATTTT
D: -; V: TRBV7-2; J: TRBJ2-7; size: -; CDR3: CASSLEGDPSYEQYF; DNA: TGTGCCAGCAGCTTAGAGGGGGACCCCTCCTACGAGCAGTACTTC
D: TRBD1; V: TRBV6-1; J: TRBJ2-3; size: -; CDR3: CASSVRDREYSSTDTQYF; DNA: TGTGCCAGCAGTGTCCGGGACAGGGAGTATTCTAGCACAGATACGCAGTATTTT
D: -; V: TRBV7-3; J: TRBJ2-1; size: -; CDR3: CASSSPRANNEQFF; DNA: TGTGCCAGCAGCTCCCCGAGGGCCAACAATGAGCAGTTCTTC
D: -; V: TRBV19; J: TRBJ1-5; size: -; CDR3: CASSIGRGQHF; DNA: TGTGCCAGTAGTATAGGCAGGGGCCAGCATTTT
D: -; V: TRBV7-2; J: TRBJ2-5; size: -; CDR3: CASSLEIGAGETQYF; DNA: TGTGCCAGCAGCTTAGAAATCGGGGCAGGGGAGACCCAGTACTTC
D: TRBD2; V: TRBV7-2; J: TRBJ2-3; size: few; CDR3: CASSLRLAGGAPDEITQYF; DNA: TGTGCCAGCAGCTTAAGGCTAGCGGGGGGGGCTCCAGACGAAATTACGCAGTATTTT
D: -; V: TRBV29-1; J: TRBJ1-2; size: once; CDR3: CSVVSRDTTYGYTF; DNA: TGCAGCGTTGTCAGCCGGGACACGACGTATGGCTACACCTTC
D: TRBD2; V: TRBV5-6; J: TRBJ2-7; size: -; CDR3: CASSLDSGGTEQYF; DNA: TGTGCCAGCAGCTTGGATAGCGGGGGGACCGAGCAGTACTTC
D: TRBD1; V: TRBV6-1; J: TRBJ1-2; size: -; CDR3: CASSGQGESHGYTF; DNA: TGTGCCAGCAGTGGACAGGGAGAATCTCATGGCTACACCTTC
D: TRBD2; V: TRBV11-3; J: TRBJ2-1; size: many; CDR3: CASSSTSGRANEQFF; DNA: TGTGCCAGCAGCTCCACTAGCGGGAGGGCCAATGAGCAGTTCTTC
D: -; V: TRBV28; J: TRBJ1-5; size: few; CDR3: CASSFYGGNQPQHF; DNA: TGTGCCAGCAGTTTTTATGGTGGCAATCAGCCCCAGCATTTT
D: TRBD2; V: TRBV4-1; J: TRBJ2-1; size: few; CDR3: CASSQEGGAGGNSYNEQFF; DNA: TGTGCCAGCAGCCAAGAGGGAGGGGCGGGCGGAAACTCCTACAATGAGCAGTTCTTC
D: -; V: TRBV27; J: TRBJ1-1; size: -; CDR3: CASRRRGTEAFF; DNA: TGTGCCAGCAGAAGGCGGGGGACTGAAGCTTTCTTT
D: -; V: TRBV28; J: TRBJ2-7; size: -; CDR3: CASRSTWAAYEQYF; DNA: TGTGCCAGCAGGTCAACGTGGGCAGCCTACGAGCAGTACTTC
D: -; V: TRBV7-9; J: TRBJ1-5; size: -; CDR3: CASSFSRDPDQPQHF; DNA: TGTGCCAGCAGCTTCTCCCGGGATCCCGATCAGCCCCAGCATTTT
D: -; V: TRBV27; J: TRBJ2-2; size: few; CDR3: CASSFASNTGELFF; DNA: TGTGCCAGCAGTTTTGCGTCGAACACCGGGGAGCTGTTTTTT
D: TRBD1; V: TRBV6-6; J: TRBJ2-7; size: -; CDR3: CASRGQGLVYEQYF; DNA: TGTGCCAGCAGGGGACAGGGGCTGGTCTACGAGCAGTACTTC
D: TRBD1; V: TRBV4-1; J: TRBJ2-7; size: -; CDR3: CASSQGQGDEQYF; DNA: TGCGCCAGCAGCCAGGGACAGGGGGACGAGCAGTACTTC
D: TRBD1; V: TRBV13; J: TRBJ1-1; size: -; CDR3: CASTAEVRGRNTEAFF; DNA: TGTGCCAGCACCGCGGAGGTAAGGGGGCGGAACACTGAAGCTTTCTTT
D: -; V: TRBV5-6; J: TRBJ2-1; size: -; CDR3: CASSLDPGAGPGFEQFF; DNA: TGTGCCAGCAGCTTGGATCCGGGCGCGGGACCCGGATTTGAGCAGTTCTTC
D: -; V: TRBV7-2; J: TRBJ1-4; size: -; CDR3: CASSYRGRVEKLFF; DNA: TGTGCCAGCAGTTACCGGGGGCGAGTTGAAAAACTGTTTTTT
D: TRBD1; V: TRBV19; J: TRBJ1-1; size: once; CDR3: CASSEDRGLKNTEAFF; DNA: TGTGCCAGTAGTGAGGACAGGGGGCTGAAGAACACTGAAGCTTTCTTT
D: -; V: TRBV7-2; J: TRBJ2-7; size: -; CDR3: CASSHRHEQYF; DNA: TGTGCCAGCAGCCACCGTCACGAGCAGTACTTC
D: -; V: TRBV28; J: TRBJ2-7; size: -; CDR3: CASSLGLYEQYF; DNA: TGTGCCAGCAGTTTAGGGCTCTACGAGCAGTACTTC
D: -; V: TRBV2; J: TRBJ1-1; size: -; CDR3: CATLGVHTEAFF; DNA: TGTGCCACCCTCGGGGTTCACACTGAAGCTTTCTTT
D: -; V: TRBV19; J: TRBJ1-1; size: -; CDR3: CASIPTGGDTEAFF; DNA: TGTGCCAGTATCCCAACAGGAGGGGACACTGAAGCTTTCTTT
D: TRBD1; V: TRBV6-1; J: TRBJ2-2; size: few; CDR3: CASPPLDRASGGELFF; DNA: TGTGCCAGCCCCCCCCTGGACAGGGCCTCGGGCGGGGAGCTGTTTTTT
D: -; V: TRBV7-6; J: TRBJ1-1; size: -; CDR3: CASSREGLWTGTEAFF; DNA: TGTGCCAGCAGCAGAGAGGGATTATGGACGGGCACTGAAGCTTTCTTT
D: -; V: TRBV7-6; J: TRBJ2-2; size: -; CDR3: CASSPTAGNTGELFF; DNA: TGTGCCAGCAGCCCAACAGCGGGGAACACCGGGGAGCTGTTTTTT
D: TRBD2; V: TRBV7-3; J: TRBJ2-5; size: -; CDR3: CASSSSGTSGETQYF; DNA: TGTGCCAGCAGCTCTTCCGGGACTAGCGGAGAGACCCAGTACTTC
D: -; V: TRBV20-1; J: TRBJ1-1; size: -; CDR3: CSASQLMNTEAFF; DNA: TGCAGTGCTAGTCAATTGATGAACACTGAAGCTTTCTTT
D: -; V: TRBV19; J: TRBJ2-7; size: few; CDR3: CASTERLGDEQYF; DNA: TGTGCCAGTACCGAGAGGCTCGGGGACGAGCAGTACTTC
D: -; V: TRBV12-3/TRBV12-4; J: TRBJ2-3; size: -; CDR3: CASTTQGFPHGNTQYF; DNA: TGTGCCAGCACCACACAGGGTTTCCCCCACGGGAATACGCAGTATTTT
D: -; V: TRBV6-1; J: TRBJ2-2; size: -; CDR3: CASSRRANTGELFF; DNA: TGTGCCAGTAGCAGACGGGCTAACACCGGGGAGCTGTTTTTT
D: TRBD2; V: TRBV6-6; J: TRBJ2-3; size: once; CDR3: CASSLGKTSGSFTDTQYF; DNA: TGTGCCAGCAGCCTCGGGAAGACTAGCGGGAGTTTCACAGATACGCAGTATTTT
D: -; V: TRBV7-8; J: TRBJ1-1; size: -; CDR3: CASSLVGENTEAFF; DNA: TGTGCCAGCAGCTTAGTAGGCGAGAACACTGAAGCTTTCTTT
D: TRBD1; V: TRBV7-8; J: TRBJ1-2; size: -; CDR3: CASSPRDRGGYTF; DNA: TGTGCCAGCAGCCCCCGGGACAGGGGCGGCTACACCTTC
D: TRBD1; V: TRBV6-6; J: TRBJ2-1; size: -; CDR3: CASSLQGAGDGNNEQFF; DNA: TGTGCCAGCAGCTTACAGGGGGCCGGTGACGGGAACAATGAGCAGTTCTTC
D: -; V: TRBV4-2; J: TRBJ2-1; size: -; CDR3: CASSSQAEGVDEQFF; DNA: TGTGCCAGCAGCTCACAAGCGGAGGGAGTCGACGAGCAGTTCTTC
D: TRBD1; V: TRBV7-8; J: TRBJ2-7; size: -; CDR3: CASRDRGNEQYF; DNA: TGTGCCAGTCGGGACAGGGGAAACGAGCAGTACTTC
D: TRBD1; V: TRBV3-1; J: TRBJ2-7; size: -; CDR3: CASSRAPDRGRYEQYF; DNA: TGTGCCAGCAGCCGGGCCCCGGACAGGGGGCGTTACGAGCAGTACTTC
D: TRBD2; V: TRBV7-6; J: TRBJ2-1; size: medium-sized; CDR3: CASSQTSGRRNEQFF; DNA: TGTGCCAGCAGCCAGACTAGCGGGAGGCGCAATGAGCAGTTCTTC
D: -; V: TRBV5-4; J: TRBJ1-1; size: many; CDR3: CASGRGDSEAFF; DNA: TGTGCCAGCGGGAGGGGGGACTCTGAAGCTTTCTTT
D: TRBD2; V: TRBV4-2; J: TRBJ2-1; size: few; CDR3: CASSQEGPGLAVHEQFF; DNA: TGTGCCAGCAGCCAAGAGGGGCCGGGACTAGCGGTTCATGAGCAGTTCTTC
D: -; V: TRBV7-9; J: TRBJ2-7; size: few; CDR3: CASSFGDLYEQYF; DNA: TGTGCCAGCAGCTTCGGGGATTTATACGAGCAGTACTTC